This T cell receptor beta chain was sequenced in a study of blood T cell repertoires in COVID-19. The J segment lost 2 bases and the V segment lost 4 bases, leaving 7 bases of the junction unmatched. CDR3 length: 17 residues. The V gene's germline CDR1 is SGHRS and CDR2 YFSETQ. Here immunoSEQ multiplex PCR was the method, and the copy in TCRdb shows in-frame clones only, minus some. The sample yields tens of thousands of clones, roughly 88% seen once. The sequence came from a man aged 70-80 years in a cohort sampled during active COVID-19. This chain connects TRBV5-1 to TRBJ2-3; 13 bases line up with TRBD2. Source material: peripheral blood. CDR3 DNA sequence: TGCGCCAGCAGCCCCCCGGGACTAGCGGGACCCACAGATACGCAGTATTTT. Translated, it gives CASSPPGLAGPTDTQYF.